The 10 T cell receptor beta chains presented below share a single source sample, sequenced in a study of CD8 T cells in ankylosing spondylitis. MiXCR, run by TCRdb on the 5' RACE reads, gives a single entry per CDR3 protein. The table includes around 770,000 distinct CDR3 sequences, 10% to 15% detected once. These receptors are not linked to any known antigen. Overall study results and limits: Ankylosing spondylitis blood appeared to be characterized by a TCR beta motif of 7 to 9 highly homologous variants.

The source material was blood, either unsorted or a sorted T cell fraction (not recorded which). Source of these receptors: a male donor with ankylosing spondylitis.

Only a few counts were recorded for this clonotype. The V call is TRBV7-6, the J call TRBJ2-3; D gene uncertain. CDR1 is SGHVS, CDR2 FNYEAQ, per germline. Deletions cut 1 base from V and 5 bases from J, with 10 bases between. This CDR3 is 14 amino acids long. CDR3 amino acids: CASSLDSVGDTQYF. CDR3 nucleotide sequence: TGTGCCAGCAGCTTAGACTCGGTGGGAGATACGCAGTATTTT.

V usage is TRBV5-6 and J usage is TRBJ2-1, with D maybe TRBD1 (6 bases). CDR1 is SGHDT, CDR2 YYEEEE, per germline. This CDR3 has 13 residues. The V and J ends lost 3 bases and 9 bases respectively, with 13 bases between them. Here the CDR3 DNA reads TGTGCCAGCAGCTCATACAGGGTTGCTGAGCAGTTCTTC. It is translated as CASSSYRVAEQFF.

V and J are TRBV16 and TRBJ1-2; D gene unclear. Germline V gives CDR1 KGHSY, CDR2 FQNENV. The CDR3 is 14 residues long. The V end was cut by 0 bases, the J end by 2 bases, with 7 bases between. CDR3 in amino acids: CASSQSARNYGYTF. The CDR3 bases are TGTGCCAGCAGCCAATCCGCCAGGAACTATGGCTACACCTTC.

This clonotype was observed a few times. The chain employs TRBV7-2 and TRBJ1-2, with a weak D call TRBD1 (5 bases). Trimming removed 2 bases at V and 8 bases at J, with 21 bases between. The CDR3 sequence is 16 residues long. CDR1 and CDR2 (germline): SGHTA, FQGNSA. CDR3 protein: CASSLYPPGAYIGYTF. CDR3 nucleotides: TGTGCCAGCAGCTTATACCCCCCCGGGGCGTATATCGGCTACACCTTC.

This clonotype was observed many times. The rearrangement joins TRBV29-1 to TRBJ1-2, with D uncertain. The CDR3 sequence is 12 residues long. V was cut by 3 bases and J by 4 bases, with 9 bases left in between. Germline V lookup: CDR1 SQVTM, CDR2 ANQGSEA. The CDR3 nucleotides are TGCAGCGTTGATCTCAACACCTATGGCTACACCTTC. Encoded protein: CSVDLNTYGYTF.

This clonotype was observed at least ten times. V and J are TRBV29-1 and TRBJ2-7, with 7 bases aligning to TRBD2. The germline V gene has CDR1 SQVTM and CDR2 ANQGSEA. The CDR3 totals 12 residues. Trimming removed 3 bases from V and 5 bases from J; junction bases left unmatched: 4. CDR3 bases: TGCAGCGTTGATGGCGGGAGTGACGAGCAGTACTTC. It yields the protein CSVDGGSDEQYF.

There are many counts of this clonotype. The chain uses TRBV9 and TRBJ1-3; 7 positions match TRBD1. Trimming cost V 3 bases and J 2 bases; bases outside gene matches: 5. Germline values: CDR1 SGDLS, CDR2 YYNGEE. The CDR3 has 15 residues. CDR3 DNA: TGTGCCAGCAGCGCCGCACAGGGGCCTGGAAACACCATATATTTT. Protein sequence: CASSAAQGPGNTIYF.

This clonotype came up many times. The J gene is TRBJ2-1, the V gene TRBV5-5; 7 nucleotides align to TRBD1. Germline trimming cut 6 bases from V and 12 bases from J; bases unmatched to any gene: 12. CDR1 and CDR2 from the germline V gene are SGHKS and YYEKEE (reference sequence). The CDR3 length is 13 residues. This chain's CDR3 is CASTLDRVVRQFF. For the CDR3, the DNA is TGTGCCAGCACCTTAGACAGGGTGGTGAGGCAGTTCTTC.

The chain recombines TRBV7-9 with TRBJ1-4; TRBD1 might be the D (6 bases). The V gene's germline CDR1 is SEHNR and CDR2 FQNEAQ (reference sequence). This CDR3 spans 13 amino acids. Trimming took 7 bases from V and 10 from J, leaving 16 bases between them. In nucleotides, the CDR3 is TGTGCCAGCACCGGGGGGCGCGACGGAAAACTGTTTTTT. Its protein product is CASTGGRDGKLFF. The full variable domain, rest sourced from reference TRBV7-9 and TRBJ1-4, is DTGVSQNPRHKITKRGQNVTFRCDPISEHNRLYWYRQTLGQGPEFLTYFQNEAQLEKSRLLSDRFSAERPKGSFSTLEIQRTEQGDSAMYLCASTGGRDGKLFFGSGTQLSVL.

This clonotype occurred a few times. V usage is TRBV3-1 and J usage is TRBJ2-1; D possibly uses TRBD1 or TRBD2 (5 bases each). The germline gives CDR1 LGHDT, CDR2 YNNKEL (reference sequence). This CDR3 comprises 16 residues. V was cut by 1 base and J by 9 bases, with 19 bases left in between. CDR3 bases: TGTGCCAGCAGCCAAGTTTGGGCAGGGTTTGAGGGTGAGCAGTTCTTC. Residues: CASSQVWAGFEGEQFF.